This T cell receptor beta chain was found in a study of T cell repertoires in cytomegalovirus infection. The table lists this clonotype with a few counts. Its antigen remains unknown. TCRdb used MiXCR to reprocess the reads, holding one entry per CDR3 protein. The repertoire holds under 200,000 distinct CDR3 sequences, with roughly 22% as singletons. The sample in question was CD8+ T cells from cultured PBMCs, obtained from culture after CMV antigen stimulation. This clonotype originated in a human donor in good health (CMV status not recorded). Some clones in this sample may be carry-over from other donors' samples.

The DNA for the CDR3 is TGTGCCAGCAGCCTGGGAGGGGGGACACCGGGATTTTATAGCAATCAGCCCCAGCATTTT. It encodes CASSLGGGTPGFYSNQPQHF. V gene TRBV7-2 combines with J gene TRBJ1-5; a weak D match, TRBD1 (6 bases). Germline values: CDR1 SGHTA, CDR2 FQGNSA. This CDR3 has 20 residues. Trimming shortened V by 5 bases and J by 0 bases, and 26 bases separated the two germline ends.